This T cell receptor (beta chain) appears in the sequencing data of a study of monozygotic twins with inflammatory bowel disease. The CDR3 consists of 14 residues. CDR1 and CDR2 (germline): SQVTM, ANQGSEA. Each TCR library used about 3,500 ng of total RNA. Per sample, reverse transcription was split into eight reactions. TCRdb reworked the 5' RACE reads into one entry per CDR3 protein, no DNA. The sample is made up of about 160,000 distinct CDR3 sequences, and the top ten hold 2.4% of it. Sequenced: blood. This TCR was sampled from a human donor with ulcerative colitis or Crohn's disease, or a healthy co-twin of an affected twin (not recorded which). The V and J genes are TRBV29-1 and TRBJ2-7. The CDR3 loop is CSVRSTAPSYEQYF.